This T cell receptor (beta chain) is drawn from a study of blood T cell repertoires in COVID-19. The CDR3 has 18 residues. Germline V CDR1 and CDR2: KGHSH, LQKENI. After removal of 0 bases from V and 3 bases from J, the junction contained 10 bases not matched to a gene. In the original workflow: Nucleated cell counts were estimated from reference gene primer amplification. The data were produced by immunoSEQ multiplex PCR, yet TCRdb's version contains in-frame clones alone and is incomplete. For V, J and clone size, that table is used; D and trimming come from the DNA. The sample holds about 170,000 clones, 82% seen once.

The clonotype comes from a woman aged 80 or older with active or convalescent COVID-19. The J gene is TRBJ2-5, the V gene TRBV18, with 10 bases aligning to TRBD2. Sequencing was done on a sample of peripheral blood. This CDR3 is CASSPPRGTSGIEETQYF. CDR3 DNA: TGTGCCAGCTCACCACCGAGAGGAACTAGCGGGATAGAAGAGACCCAGTACTTC.